There are a few counts of the clone carrying this T cell receptor (beta chain). The source of the sample is a study of blood T cell repertoires in COVID-19. About the study: Material from acute and convalescent COVID-19 was sourced from the United States, Italy and Spain. T cells, B-cell-depleted T cells, or PBMCs supplied cDNA or gDNA.

Authors' processing steps: Estimates of nucleated cell counts were drawn from the amplification of reference gene primers. The method was immunoSEQ multiplex PCR; TCRdb's version includes in-frame clones alone and lacks a portion of them. V, J and clone size are taken as reported in that table, and D and trimming were inferred from the DNA itself. The sample has 90,000 to 110,000 clones; 75% to 85% are singletons. V lost 5 bases, J lost 4 bases, and 17 bases lay in between. From germline, CDR1 is SEHNR and CDR2 FQNEAQ (reference sequence). The CDR3 runs 15 residues. Sequencing input: peripheral blood. The V gene is TRBV7-9, the J gene TRBJ1-2; the D gene is possibly TRBD1 (5 bases). The sequence came from a woman aged 65 to 85 with acute or convalescent COVID-19. Written as DNA, the CDR3 is TGTGCCAGCAGCCCCCAGGTCAGGGAGGGCTATGGCTACACCTTC. Translation gives CASSPQVREGYGYTF.